One and the same sample provided the 26 T cell receptor beta chains below, sequenced in a study of CD8 T cells in Susac syndrome. cDNA came from about 0.5 to 1 ug RNA primed by random hexamers. TCRdb itself ran the immunoSEQ multiplex PCR reads through MiXCR, one entry per CDR3 protein. The profile covers about 140,000 distinct CDR3 sequences, with just under 95% appearing a single time and around 0.15% taken by the ten largest. Sequences were obtained from CD4+ T cells from PBMCs. These receptors all come from a human donor with Susac syndrome.

The chain carries TRBV4-1 and TRBJ2-5, with D possibly being TRBD2 (6 bases). The germline V gene has CDR1 MGHRA and CDR2 YSYEKL. V shed 0 bases and J shed 5 bases, with 13 bases lying between them. The CDR3 is made up of 15 amino acids. The CDR3: CASSQEGAGGETQYF. The CDR3 nucleotides read TGCGCCAGCAGCCAAGAAGGGGCTGGAGGGGAGACCCAGTACTTC.

The chain employs TRBV3-1 and TRBJ1-1; a possible D gene is TRBD1 (5 bases). In germline, CDR1 is LGHDT, CDR2 YNNKEL (reference sequence). Trimming removed 3 bases from V and 1 base from J, with 6 bases in between. CDR3 length equals 13 residues. CDR3 nucleotides: TGTGCCAGCAGCCATGGGGGGAACACTGAAGCTTTCTTT. This encodes CASSHGGNTEAFF.

This chain uses TRBV6-4 with TRBJ2-6; D is uncertain. CDR3 size: 14 residues. Germline lookup yields CDR1 MRHNA and CDR2 SNTAGT. Trimming took off 6 bases at V and 4 bases at J, with 10 bases between the two ends. The CDR3 DNA reads as TGTGCCAGCAGCCCCCAGGCCGGGGCCAACGTCCTGACTTTC. It translates to CASSPQAGANVLTF.

The V call is TRBV30, the J call TRBJ2-2, with D maybe TRBD2 (5 bases). The CDR3 sequence is 12 residues long. Germline CDR1 GTSNPN, CDR2 SVGIG (reference sequence). Trimming cost V 1 base and J 9 bases, with 9 bases left between them. DNA of the CDR3: TGTGCCTGGAGTGCGGGGTTGAGGGAGCTGTTTTTT. Protein product: CAWSAGLRELFF.

The J gene is TRBJ2-7, the V gene TRBV6-5, with 8 nucleotides matching TRBD1. Per the germline V gene, CDR1 is MNHEY and CDR2 is SVGAGI. The CDR3 covers 17 residues. The J segment lost 2 bases and the V segment lost 2 bases, leaving 11 bases of the junction unmatched. Written as DNA, the CDR3 is TGTGCCAGCAGTTACGGTTCGTCGGGACAGGCTACCTACGAGCAGTACTTC. Residues: CASSYGSSGQATYEQYF.

This clonotype was seen once. The V gene is TRBV6-5, the J gene TRBJ2-7, with 9 bases matching TRBD1. J was trimmed by 1 base and V by 2 bases; bases with no gene match: 9. Germline V lookup: CDR1 MNHEY, CDR2 SVGAGI. This CDR3 is built from 17 residues. This CDR3 reads CASSYGGVGQGSYEQYF. The CDR3 coding sequence is TGTGCCAGCAGTTACGGCGGAGTGGGACAGGGATCCTACGAGCAGTACTTC.

The gene calls are TRBV5-1 and TRBJ2-2; no clear D. V dropped 2 bases and J dropped 3 bases, with 8 bases sitting between them. The CDR3 has 14 amino acids. Germline CDR1 reads SGHRS; CDR2 reads YFSETQ. The CDR3 here is CASSFGQYTGELFF. The CDR3 bases are TGCGCCAGCAGCTTCGGGCAGTACACCGGGGAGCTGTTTTTT. The full variable domain, with the rest looked up from reference TRBV5-1 and TRBJ2-2, is KAGVTQTPRYLIKTRGQQVTLSCSPISGHRSVSWYQQTPGQGLQFLFEYFSETQRNKGNFPGRFSGRQFSNSRSEMNVSTLELGDSALYLCASSFGQYTGELFFGEGSRLTVL.

The chain recombines TRBV29-1 with TRBJ1-1; TRBD1 matches 9 bases. The CDR3 runs to 13 residues. After removal of 1 base from V and 6 bases from J, the junction contained 3 bases not matched to a gene. Per the germline V gene, CDR1 is SQVTM and CDR2 is ANQGSEA. This CDR3 reads CSVEVDRGAEAFF. The CDR3 nucleotides read TGCAGCGTTGAAGTCGACAGGGGGGCTGAAGCTTTCTTT.

The chain is built from TRBV4-1 and TRBJ2-1; 11 nucleotides match TRBD2. From germline, CDR1 is MGHRA and CDR2 YSYEKL. V trimming: 1 base; J trimming: 6 bases; junction bases outside the gene matches: 5. The CDR3 spans 16 residues. The CDR3 sequence: CASSQAFSGGVNEQFF. The CDR3 coding sequence is TGCGCCAGCAGCCAAGCCTTTAGCGGGGGGGTCAATGAGCAGTTCTTC.

This chain connects TRBV15 to TRBJ1-5; D is perhaps TRBD1 (5 bases). The V end was cut by 2 bases, the J end by 3 bases, with 11 bases between. The CDR3 loop spans 15 amino acids. Germline CDR1 reads LNHNV; CDR2 reads YYDKDF (reference sequence). Here the CDR3 reads CATSRLDSYNQPQHF. Here the CDR3 DNA reads TGTGCCACCAGCAGACTAGACAGCTACAATCAGCCCCAGCATTTT.

This chain links TRBV5-6 with TRBJ1-5; tentative D call: TRBD1 (6 bases). V lost 0 bases to trimming and J lost 4 bases, with 8 bases between them. The CDR3 sequence is 14 residues long. Germline V lookup: CDR1 SGHDT, CDR2 YYEEEE. In nucleotides, the CDR3 is TGTGCCAGCAGCTTGGGACAGGCGAATCAGCCCCAGCATTTT. Translated: CASSLGQANQPQHF.

This clonotype was counted a few times. The chain is built from TRBV4-1 and TRBJ1-1; D not resolved. V was shortened by 0 bases and J by 3 bases, with 8 bases between the two germline ends. This CDR3 region has 14 residues. Looked up from germline, CDR1 is MGHRA and CDR2 is YSYEKL. The CDR3 DNA sequence: TGCGCCAGCAGCCAAGAATTTCGCGACACTGAAGCTTTCTTT. Encoded protein: CASSQEFRDTEAFF.

The CDR3 spells CASSPGQGRMNTEAFF. The CDR3 DNA reads TGTGCCAGCAGTCCCGGACAGGGACGGATGAACACTGAAGCTTTCTTT. The rearrangement uses TRBV12-3 or TRBV12-4 and TRBJ1-1, with TRBD1 identical over 8 bases. V lost 5 bases to trimming and J lost 0 bases; unmatched junction nucleotides: 8. The CDR3 totals 16 residues.

V is TRBV30 and J is TRBJ2-5, with TRBD2 identical over 10 bases. J gave up 4 bases and V 2 bases, and 7 bases lay outside the gene matches. Germline CDR1 and CDR2: GTSNPN and SVGIG (reference sequence). The CDR3 covers 15 residues. Here the CDR3 DNA reads TGTGCCTGGAGTCGAGGGACTAGCGTTGGAGAGACCCAGTACTTC. Its translation is CAWSRGTSVGETQYF.

The V call is TRBV9, the J call TRBJ1-2; 7 bases match TRBD1. V shed 0 bases and J 7 bases; nucleotides not matched to a gene: 9. This CDR3 has 15 amino acids. From germline, CDR1 is SGDLS and CDR2 YYNGEE. CDR3 DNA sequence: TGTGCCAGCAGCGTAGGCGAGGGGGCGCAGGGTGGCTACACCTTC. Amino acids: CASSVGEGAQGGYTF. The complete variable domain, with remaining parts taken from reference TRBV9 and TRBJ1-2, reads DSGVTQTPKHLITATGQRVTLRCSPRSGDLSVYWYQQSLDQGLQFLIQYYNGEERAKGNILERFSAQQFPDLHSELNLSSLELGDSALYFCASSVGEGAQGGYTFGSGTRLTVV.

The chain has TRBV7-2 and TRBJ2-3; D may be TRBD1 (5 bases). The germline gives CDR1 SGHTA, CDR2 FQGNSA. V lost 2 bases, J lost 1 base, and 10 bases lay in between. The CDR3 is 15 residues long. CDR3 protein: CASSLRIGGTDTQYF. The CDR3 DNA reads TGTGCCAGCAGCTTAAGGATAGGGGGCACAGATACGCAGTATTTT.

This chain uses TRBV12-3 or TRBV12-4 with TRBJ1-1; D gene uncertain. The CDR3 length is 13 residues. Trimming removed 2 bases from V and 1 base from J, with 5 bases in between. The chain's CDR3 is CASSLKKNTEAFF. The CDR3 bases are TGTGCCAGCAGTTTAAAGAAGAACACTGAAGCTTTCTTT.

This chain connects TRBV29-1 to TRBJ1-1; unclear D gene. CDR1 is SQVTM and CDR2 is ANQGSEA in the germline V gene. This CDR3 spans 15 amino acids. V was cut by 2 bases and J by 0 bases, with 13 bases left in between. The CDR3 DNA follows: TGCAGCGTTGAAAGTAAAGGGCGGATGAACACTGAAGCTTTCTTT. Protein: CSVESKGRMNTEAFF. The full variable domain, rest sourced from reference TRBV29-1 and TRBJ1-1, is SAVISQKPSRDICQRGTSLTIQCQVDSQVTMMFWYRQQPGQSLTLIATANQGSEATYESGFVIDKFPISRPNLTFSTLTVSNMSPEDSSIYLCSVESKGRMNTEAFFGQGTRLTVV.

The rearrangement joins TRBV15 to TRBJ2-5, with D uncertain. V gave up 1 base and J gave up 1 base, with 19 bases separating them. Germline values: CDR1 LNHNV, CDR2 YYDKDF (reference sequence). There are 18 residues in the CDR3. The CDR3 DNA follows: TGTGCCACCAGCAGAGCCCGGTTTGCCGCGGTGATCCAAGAGACCCAGTACTTC. Translated: CATSRARFAAVIQETQYF.

This chain uses TRBV7-2 with TRBJ2-5; D may be TRBD1 or TRBD2 (6 bases each). CDR3 length: 14 residues. Trimming pared 5 bases from V and 5 bases from J, leaving 15 bases between. The germline V gene has CDR1 SGHTA and CDR2 FQGNSA. The CDR3 is CASSAAGGWETQYF. The DNA of the CDR3 is TGTGCCAGCAGCGCCGCCGGGGGCTGGGAGACCCAGTACTTC.

In DNA, the CDR3 is TGTGCCAGCAGTTTAGGCAGGGTCGAAAAACTGTTTTTT. Translated, it gives CASSLGRVEKLFF. The V gene is TRBV6-5, the J gene TRBJ1-4; the D gene is possibly TRBD1 (5 bases). This CDR3 is 13 amino acids long. CDR1 is MNHEY, CDR2 SVGAGI, per germline. Deletions cut 4 bases from V and 8 bases from J, with 11 bases between.

Note on this clonotype: At one end the junction does not follow the germline gene, possibly because of a read error. This chain joins TRBV18 and TRBJ2-7; 7 bases line up with TRBD2. The germline V gene has CDR1 KGHSH and CDR2 LQKENI. This CDR3 spans 16 amino acids. The CDR3 region has the DNA TGTGCCAGCTCACTCCCTCGGGCGGGAGACTCCAACGAGCAGTACTTC. This translates into CASSLPRAGDSNEQYF.

This chain joins TRBV9 and TRBJ1-2, with 8 positions matching TRBD1. The CDR3 extends over 15 amino acids. Losses at the gene ends were 2 bases for V and 3 bases for J; bases not matched to a gene: 6. CDR1 and CDR2 (germline): SGDLS, YYNGEE. CDR3 DNA sequence: TGTGCCAGCAGCGTGGGGATGGGACAGGACTATGGCTACACCTTC. The encoded protein is CASSVGMGQDYGYTF.

The V call is TRBV4-2, the J call TRBJ1-1, with 11 bases fitting TRBD1. Germline CDR1 and CDR2: LGHNA and YNFKEQ. The CDR3 contains 14 residues. J was trimmed by 7 bases and V by 2 bases; bases with no gene match: 3. The CDR3 sequence: CASSQWTGGLEAFF. In nucleotides, the CDR3 is TGTGCCAGCAGCCAATGGACAGGGGGCCTTGAAGCTTTCTTT.

The rearrangement joins TRBV5-6 to TRBJ2-3, with D possibly being TRBD1 or TRBD2 (5 bases each). The CDR3 extends over 14 amino acids. Trimming removed 2 bases from V and 2 bases from J, with 9 bases in between. Germline V gene lookup returns CDR1 SGHDT and CDR2 YYEEEE. The DNA for the CDR3 is TGTGCCAGCAGCTTTGGGGGAAACACAGATACGCAGTATTTT. Amino acid sequence: CASSFGGNTDTQYF.

The count of this clonotype is one. The rearrangement uses TRBV9 and TRBJ2-1; TRBD2 matches 7 bases. The V gene's germline CDR1 is SGDLS and CDR2 YYNGEE. The CDR3 is 15 residues long. The ends lost 3 bases at V and 5 bases at J; junction bases unmatched: 8. This CDR3 is CASSDTGTTHNEQFF. DNA of the CDR3: TGTGCCAGCAGCGATACCGGGACTACTCACAATGAGCAGTTCTTC.